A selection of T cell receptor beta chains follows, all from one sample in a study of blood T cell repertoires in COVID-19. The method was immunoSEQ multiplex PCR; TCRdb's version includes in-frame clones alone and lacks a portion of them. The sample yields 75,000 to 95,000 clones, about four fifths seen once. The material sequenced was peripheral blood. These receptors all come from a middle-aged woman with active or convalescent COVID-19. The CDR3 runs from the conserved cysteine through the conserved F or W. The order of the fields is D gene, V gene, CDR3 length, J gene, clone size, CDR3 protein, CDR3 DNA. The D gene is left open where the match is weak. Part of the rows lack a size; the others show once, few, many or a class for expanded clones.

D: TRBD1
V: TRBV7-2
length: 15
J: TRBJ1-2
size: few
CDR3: CASSLYGTGRDGYTF
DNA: TGTGCCAGCAGCTTATATGGGACAGGGAGGGATGGCTACACCTTC

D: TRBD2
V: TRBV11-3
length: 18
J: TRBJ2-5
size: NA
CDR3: CASSPGTSGHLGQETQYF
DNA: TGTGCCAGCAGCCCAGGGACTAGCGGTCACCTGGGGCAAGAGACCCAGTACTTC

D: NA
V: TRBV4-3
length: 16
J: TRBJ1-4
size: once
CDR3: CASSQDLGAVNEKLFF
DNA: TGCGCCAGCAGCCAAGATTTGGGGGCGGTTAATGAAAAACTGTTTTTT

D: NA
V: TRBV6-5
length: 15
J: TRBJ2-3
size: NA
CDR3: CASSYSGGPTDTQYF
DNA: TGTGCCAGCAGTTACTCGGGGGGACCAACAGATACGCAGTATTTT

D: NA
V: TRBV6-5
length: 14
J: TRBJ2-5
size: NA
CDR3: CASSPRRPQETQYF
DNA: TGTGCCAGCAGTCCGAGGCGGCCTCAAGAGACCCAGTACTTC

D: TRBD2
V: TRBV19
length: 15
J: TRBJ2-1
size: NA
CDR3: CASSSGGDPYNEQFF
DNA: TGTGCCAGTAGTAGCGGGGGGGATCCCTACAATGAGCAGTTCTTC

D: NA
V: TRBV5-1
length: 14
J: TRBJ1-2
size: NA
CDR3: CASSLSRGYYGYTF
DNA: TGCGCCAGCAGCTTGTCCCGGGGGTATTATGGCTACACCTTC

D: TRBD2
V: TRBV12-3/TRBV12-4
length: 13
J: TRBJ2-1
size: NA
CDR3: CASSSFREGEQFF
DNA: TGTGCCAGCAGTTCTTTCAGGGAGGGTGAGCAGTTCTTC

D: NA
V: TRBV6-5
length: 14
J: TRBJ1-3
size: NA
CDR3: CASRGYSDSGSIYF
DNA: TGTGCCAGCAGGGGGTATTCGGACAGCGGATCCATATATTTT

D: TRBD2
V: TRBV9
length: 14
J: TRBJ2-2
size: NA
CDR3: CASSYRGGTGELFF
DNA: TGTGCCAGCAGTTATAGGGGAGGGACCGGGGAGCTGTTTTTT

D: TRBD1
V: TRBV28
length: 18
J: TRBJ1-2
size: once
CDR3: CASSFSTHRGRGNYGYTF
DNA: TGTGCCAGCAGTTTCTCGACGCACAGGGGGAGGGGTAACTATGGCTACACCTTC

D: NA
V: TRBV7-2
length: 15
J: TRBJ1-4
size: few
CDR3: CASSPARRGDEKLFF
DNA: TGTGCCAGCAGCCCCGCGCGGCGGGGCGATGAAAAACTGTTTTTT

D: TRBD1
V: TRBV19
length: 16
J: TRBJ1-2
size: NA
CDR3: CASRAVGQGTNYGYTF
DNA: TGTGCCAGCAGAGCCGTAGGACAGGGGACTAACTATGGCTACACCTTC

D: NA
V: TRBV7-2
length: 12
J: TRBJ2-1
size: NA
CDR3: CASSPYTGEQFF
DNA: TGTGCCAGCAGCCCCTACACGGGTGAGCAGTTCTTC

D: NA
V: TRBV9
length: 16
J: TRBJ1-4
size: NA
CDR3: CASSVGVGGSAEKLFF
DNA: TGTGCCAGCAGCGTTGGGGTCGGGGGATCGGCGGAAAAACTGTTTTTT

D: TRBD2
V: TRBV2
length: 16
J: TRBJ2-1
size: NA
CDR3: CASSLLLAGGGNEQFF
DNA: TGTGCCAGCAGCCTTTTATTAGCGGGAGGGGGCAATGAGCAGTTCTTC

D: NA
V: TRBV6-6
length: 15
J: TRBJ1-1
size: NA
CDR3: CASSYGDTSGTEAFF
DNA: TGTGCCAGCAGTTACGGGGACACGAGTGGGACTGAAGCTTTCTTT

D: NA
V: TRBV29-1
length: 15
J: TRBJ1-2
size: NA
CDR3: CSVELVGGDKYGYTF
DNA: TGCAGCGTTGAGCTCGTGGGAGGGGACAAATATGGCTACACCTTC

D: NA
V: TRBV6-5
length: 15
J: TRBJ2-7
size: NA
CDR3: CASSPGPLIGSEQYF
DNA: TGTGCCAGCAGTCCTGGGCCCTTGATCGGTAGCGAGCAGTACTTC

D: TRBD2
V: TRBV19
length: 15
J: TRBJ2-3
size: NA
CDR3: CASSRGGLDTDTQYF
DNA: TGTGCCAGTAGTAGGGGGGGACTCGACACAGATACGCAGTATTTT

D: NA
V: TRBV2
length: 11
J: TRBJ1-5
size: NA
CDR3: CASGEYQPQHF
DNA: TGTGCCAGCGGGGAGTATCAGCCCCAGCATTTT

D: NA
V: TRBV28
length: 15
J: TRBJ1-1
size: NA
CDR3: CASTPVGGMNTEAFF
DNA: TGTGCCAGCACCCCTGTGGGGGGGATGAACACTGAAGCTTTCTTT

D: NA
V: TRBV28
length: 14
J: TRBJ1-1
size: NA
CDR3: CASNPPDRSTEAFF
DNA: TGTGCCAGCAATCCACCCGACAGGTCCACTGAAGCTTTCTTT

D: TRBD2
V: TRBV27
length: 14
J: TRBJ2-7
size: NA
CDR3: CASSLLAGGREQYF
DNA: TGTGCCAGCAGTTTGCTAGCGGGAGGTCGGGAGCAGTACTTC

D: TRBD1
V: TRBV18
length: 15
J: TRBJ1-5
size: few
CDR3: CASSPQGQGNQPQHF
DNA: TGTGCCAGCTCACCACAAGGACAGGGCAATCAGCCCCAGCATTTT

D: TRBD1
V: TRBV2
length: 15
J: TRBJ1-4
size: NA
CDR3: CASRGQGNLNEKLFF
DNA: TGTGCCAGCAGGGGACAGGGGAATCTTAATGAAAAACTGTTTTTT

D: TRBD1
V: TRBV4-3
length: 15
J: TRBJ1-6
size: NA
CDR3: CASSQVPGQGVPLHF
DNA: TGCGCCAGCAGCCAAGTCCCGGGACAGGGCGTACCCCTCCACTTT

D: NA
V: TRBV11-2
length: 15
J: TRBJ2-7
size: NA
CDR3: CASSFRAEYSYEQYF
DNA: TGTGCCAGCAGTTTCCGTGCAGAATACTCCTACGAGCAGTACTTC

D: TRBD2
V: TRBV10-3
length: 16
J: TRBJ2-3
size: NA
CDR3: CAISGYGGSGTDTQYF
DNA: TGTGCCATCAGTGGCTACGGGGGGAGCGGGACAGATACGCAGTATTTT

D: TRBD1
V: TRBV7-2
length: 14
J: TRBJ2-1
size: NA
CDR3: CASSKDRGLNEQFF
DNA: TGTGCCAGCAGCAAGGACAGGGGGCTGAATGAGCAGTTCTTC

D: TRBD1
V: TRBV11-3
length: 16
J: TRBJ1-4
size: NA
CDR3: CASSLDSTGGREKLFF
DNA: TGTGCCAGCAGCTTAGATTCGACAGGGGGCCGCGAAAAACTGTTTTTT

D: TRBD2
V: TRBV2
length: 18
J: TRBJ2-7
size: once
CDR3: CASSEAGGGRIGLDEQYF
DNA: TGTGCCAGCAGTGAAGCGGGAGGCGGGAGAATAGGGTTAGACGAGCAGTACTTC

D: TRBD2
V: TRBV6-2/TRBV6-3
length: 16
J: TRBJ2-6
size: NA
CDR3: CASSLSGGSGANVLTF
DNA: TGTGCCAGCAGTTTATCGGGGGGCTCTGGGGCCAACGTCCTGACTTTC

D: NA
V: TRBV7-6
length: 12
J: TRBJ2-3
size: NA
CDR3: CASSPRGDTQYF
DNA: TGTGCCAGCAGCCCCCGAGGAGATACGCAGTATTTT

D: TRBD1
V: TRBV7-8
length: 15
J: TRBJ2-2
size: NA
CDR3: CASSNTGGWTGELFF
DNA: TGTGCCAGCAGCAATACAGGGGGTTGGACCGGGGAGCTGTTTTTT

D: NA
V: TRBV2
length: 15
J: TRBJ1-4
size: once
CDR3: CASTSGAGANEKLFF
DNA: TGTGCCAGCACTTCAGGGGCAGGGGCTAATGAAAAACTGTTTTTT

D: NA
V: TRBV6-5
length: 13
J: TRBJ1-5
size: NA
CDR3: CASSRERRQPQHF
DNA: TGTGCCAGCAGTAGGGAGAGGAGACAGCCCCAGCATTTT

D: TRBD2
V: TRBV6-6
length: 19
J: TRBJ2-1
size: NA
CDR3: CASSRTSGRAGAAIYEQFF
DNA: TGTGCCAGCAGTCGGACTAGCGGGAGGGCCGGGGCCGCAATTTATGAGCAGTTCTTC

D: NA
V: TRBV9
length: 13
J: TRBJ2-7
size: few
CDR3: CASSAPPLPQQYF
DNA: TGTGCCAGCAGCGCCCCGCCACTCCCCCAGCAGTACTTC

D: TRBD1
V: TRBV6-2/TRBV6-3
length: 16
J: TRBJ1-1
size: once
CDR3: CASSRPTGGRNTEAFF
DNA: TGTGCCAGCAGTCGCCCGACAGGGGGAAGGAACACTGAAGCTTTCTTT

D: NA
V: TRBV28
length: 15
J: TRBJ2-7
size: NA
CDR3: CASRSIRRVHYEQYF
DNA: TGTGCCAGCAGGAGTATCAGGCGCGTACATTACGAGCAGTACTTC

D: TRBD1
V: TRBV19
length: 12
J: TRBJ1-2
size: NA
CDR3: CASLDRDYGYTF
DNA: TGTGCCAGTCTCGACAGGGACTATGGCTACACCTTC

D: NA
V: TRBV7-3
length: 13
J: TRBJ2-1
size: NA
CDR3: CASSLGQAYEQFF
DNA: TGTGCCAGCAGCTTAGGGCAGGCTTATGAGCAGTTCTTC

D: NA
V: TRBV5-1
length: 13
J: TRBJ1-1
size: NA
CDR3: CAAWREASTEAFF
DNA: TGCGCCGCTTGGCGGGAGGCGAGTACTGAAGCTTTCTTT

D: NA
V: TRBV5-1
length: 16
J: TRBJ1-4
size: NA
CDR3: CASSPGFGGTNEKLFF
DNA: TGCGCCAGCAGCCCGGGCTTTGGGGGGACTAATGAAAAACTGTTTTTT

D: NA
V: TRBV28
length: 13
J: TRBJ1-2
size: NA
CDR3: CASSLFVIRGYTF
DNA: TGTGCCAGCAGTTTATTTGTCATCAGGGGCTACACCTTC

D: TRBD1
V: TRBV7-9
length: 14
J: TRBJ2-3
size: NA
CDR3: CATADRGSTDTQYF
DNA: TGTGCCACCGCGGACAGGGGAAGCACAGATACGCAGTATTTT

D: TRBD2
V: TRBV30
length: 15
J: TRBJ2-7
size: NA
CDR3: CASTGLAGGTYEQYF
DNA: TGTGCCAGCACCGGGCTAGCGGGGGGCACCTACGAGCAGTACTTC

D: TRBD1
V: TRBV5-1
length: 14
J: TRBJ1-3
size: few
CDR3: CASSGGQGGNTIYF
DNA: TGCGCCAGCAGCGGTGGACAGGGGGGAAACACCATATATTTT